These 6 T cell receptor beta chains were sequenced from one sample in a study of T-cell reconstitution after alpha-beta-depleted transplantation in children. For TCRbeta, the library was prepared with unique molecular identifiers. Each CDR3 protein is one row after TCRdb ran MiXCR on the PCR reads. This table holds 95,000 to 150,000 distinct CDR3 sequences, roughly 23% found once. Sequenced material: PBMCs, mostly from graft donor cells, taken 180 days after TCRalphabeta/CD19-depleted stem cell transplant. The origin of the receptors is a male patient aged 2-15 years who had a stem cell transplant for chronic granulomatous disease, so the T cells may come from the graft donor.

V is TRBV5-6 and J is TRBJ1-1, with D hard to call. The length of the CDR3 is 15 residues. The germline V gene has CDR1 SGHDT and CDR2 YYEEEE. Trimming shortened V by 2 bases and J by 0 bases, and 11 bases separated the two germline ends. The CDR3, as DNA: TGTGCCAGCAGCTTCGAGCTGGGAATGAACACTGAAGCTTTCTTT. Protein sequence: CASSFELGMNTEAFF.

The chain recombines TRBV7-3 with TRBJ2-5, with 7 bases matching TRBD2. Germline lookup yields CDR1 SGHTA and CDR2 FQGTGA. J was trimmed by 3 bases and V by 3 bases; bases with no gene match: 13. CDR3 length: 17 residues. The CDR3 here is CASSFGREPGSEETQYF. The CDR3 nucleotides are TGTGCCAGCAGCTTTGGGCGGGAGCCCGGATCGGAAGAGACCCAGTACTTC.

This clonotype was counted many times. The chain joins TRBV28 to TRBJ2-3, with D unclear. The V end lost 4 bases, the J end lost 5 bases, and 13 bases lay between the germline ends. The CDR3 extends over 14 amino acids. Germline CDR1 reads MDHEN; CDR2 reads SYDVKM. CDR3: CASSSPRTRDTQYF. CDR3 in DNA: TGTGCCAGCAGTTCCCCCCGGACCCGAGATACGCAGTATTTT.

This clonotype was observed many times. The chain uses TRBV20-1 and TRBJ2-2; tentative D call: TRBD2 (5 bases). V lost 2 bases, J lost 3 bases, and 13 bases lay in between. The CDR3 sequence is 15 residues long. The germline V gene has CDR1 DFQATT and CDR2 SNEGSKA (reference sequence). This CDR3 reads CSARRAARDTGELFF. The CDR3 nucleotides are TGCAGTGCTAGAAGAGCGGCGAGGGACACCGGGGAGCTGTTTTTT.

This clonotype was detected only a few times. The rearrangement uses TRBV4-3 and TRBJ2-1; 8 bases are a match to TRBD1. V lost 0 bases and J lost 9; bases outside the gene matches: 10. The CDR3 spans 16 residues. Per germline, CDR1 LGHNA and CDR2 YSLEER. CDR3 DNA sequence: TGCGCCAGCAGCCAAGATGTGAGGGCAGGGGGCTTTGAGCAGTTCTTC. Residues: CASSQDVRAGGFEQFF.

CDR3 sequence reads: CASSLKDRFQETQYF. The CDR3, as DNA: TGTGCCAGCAGCTTGAAAGACAGGTTCCAAGAGACCCAGTACTTC. The V and J genes are TRBV5-4 and TRBJ2-5; weak D call: TRBD1 (6 bases). CDR1 is SGHNT, CDR2 YYREEE, per germline (reference sequence). This CDR3 contains 15 residues. Trimming pared 1 base from V and 1 base from J, leaving 11 bases between.